This TCR beta chain was sequenced during a study of beta chain features in type 1 diabetes. The CDR3 sequence is 15 residues long. With 4 bases removed from V and 3 bases from J, the gap between germline ends came to 13 bases. Germline V gene sequence: CDR1 SGHDT, CDR2 YYEEEE. The authors reverse transcribed all of the isolated RNA, so sequencing captured expressed TCRB transcripts. The data were produced by immunoSEQ multiplex PCR, yet TCRdb's version contains in-frame clones alone and is incomplete. The profile shows 810,000 or so clones, roughly 15% of them singletons. Study-level findings and limits: Insertions were fewer and deletions more numerous at VDJ junctions in type 1 diabetes patients. Across patients, naive, central memory and Treg TCRB repertoires exhibited apparently greater similarity than was observed across healthy donors. The cDNA sequencing approach could over-represent high-TCR-expressing cells.

Naive, central memory, regulatory and stem cell-like memory cells within the CD4+ compartment were sorted using CD45RO/CCR7/CD25/CD127/CD95/CD27. Concerning this clone itself: Its antigen remains unknown.

Sequencing was done on a sample of naive CD4+ T cells from blood. The origin of this receptor is a woman between 18 and 29 years old in good health. V usage is TRBV5-6 and J usage is TRBJ1-4; possibly TRBD1 for D (5 bases). This CDR3 is CASSLGTWANEKLFF. The CDR3 coding sequence is TGTGCCAGCAGCCTAGGGACCTGGGCTAATGAAAAACTGTTTTTT. Drawing the rest from reference TRBV5-6 and TRBJ1-4, the complete variable domain is DAGVTQSPTHLIKTRGQQVTLRCSPKSGHDTVSWYQQALGQGPQFIFQYYEEEERQRGNFPDRFSGHQFPNYSSELNVNALLLGDSALYLCASSLGTWANEKLFFGSGTQLSVL.